This section outlines one T cell receptor (beta chain) sequence together with its context. Its antigen is unknown. Individual cDNA molecules were tagged with unique molecular identifiers. TCRdb reprocessed the 5' RACE reads via MiXCR and lists one record per CDR3 protein. The profile shows more than 25,000 distinct CDR3 sequences, approximately 5% of them singletons. The V end lost 5 bases, the J end lost 4 bases, and 20 bases lay between the germline ends. From germline, CDR1 is LNHDA and CDR2 SQIVND (reference sequence). This CDR3 contains 16 residues. This entry comes from a study of early T cells in non-severe SARS-CoV-2 infection. Study background: Sequencing was performed on bulk RNA from unsorted whole blood, leaving chains unpaired. Whole-study findings and limits: Matching results from VDJdb favored anti-spike CD8 responses, leaving private and CD4 specificities undetected.

The chain is built from TRBV19 and TRBJ1-2; D call uncertain. The sequenced sample was whole blood. This TCR came from an adult who was a healthcare worker with PCR-confirmed SARS-CoV-2 infection or an uninfected control (not recorded which). CDR3 in amino acids: CASSAEGRDSTYGYTF. CDR3 nucleotides: TGTGCCAGTAGTGCGGAAGGGCGGGATTCGACCTATGGCTACACCTTC. Looking up the rest from reference TRBV19 and TRBJ1-2 gives the full variable domain: DGGITQSPKYLFRKEGQNVTLSCEQNLNHDAMYWYRQDPGQGLRLIYYSQIVNDFQKGDIAEGYSVSREKKESFPLTVTSAQKNPTAFYLCASSAEGRDSTYGYTFGSGTRLTVV.